This TCR beta chain was profiled in a study of cytomegalovirus exposure and HLA in healthy donors. General study findings and limits: Later, an analysis found that common viral pathogens appeared to be linked with several of the most significant clusters. Among the CMV-associated chains, three were confirmed in vitro as specific for CMV antigens. Being productive about 90% or about 30% of the time was typical of most TCR beta V segments in an earlier analysis.

There are 13 residues in the CDR3. The germline V gene has CDR1 SEHNR and CDR2 FQNEAQ (reference sequence). The trim removed 3 bases at V and 7 bases at J, leaving 5 bases unmatched. The PCR used 60 Vbeta and 13 Jbeta primers. TCRdb's copy holds only in-frame clones and misses some; the assay was immunoSEQ multiplex PCR. The repertoire has 140,000 to 150,000 clones, about 74% of them found once; the top ten carry around an eighth. In regard to this clone: Its antigen remains unidentified.

Sequenced: PBMCs. This TCR was sampled from a middle-aged man in good health and CMV-seropositive. The J gene is TRBJ1-2, the V gene TRBV7-9, with 7 positions matching TRBD1. The CDR3 region has the DNA TGTGCCAGCAGCTTTACAGGGGTACCTGGCTACACCTTC. It is translated as CASSFTGVPGYTF.